The T cell receptor (beta chain) under discussion was sequenced for a study of blood T cell repertoires in COVID-19. Study context: The United States, Italy and Spain supplied acute and convalescent COVID-19 samples.

From germline, CDR1 is GTSNPN and CDR2 SVGIG (reference sequence). V lost 0 bases, J lost 6 bases, and 11 bases lay in between. This CDR3 has 14 amino acids. This clone has only one observation. In the original workflow: Amplified reference gene primers provided the basis for estimating nucleated cell counts. Clones were read by immunoSEQ multiplex PCR, and TCRdb kept only the in-frame ones, dropping some. The V and J calls and clone size come from that table; D and trimming were worked out from the DNA. Of about 210,000 clones in the sample, just under 85% are singletons; the top ten hold approximately 8.1%.

Sequences were obtained from peripheral blood. The clonotype originates from a woman aged 45-60 years with active or convalescent COVID-19. The rearrangement uses TRBV30 and TRBJ2-2; no reliable D call. The CDR3 coding sequence is TGTGCCTGGAGTGTACTCTCGCGGTCCGGGGAGCTGTTTTTT. Protein product: CAWSVLSRSGELFF. Full variable domain (remainder filled in from reference TRBV30 and TRBJ2-2): SQTIHQWPATLVQPVGSPLSLECTVEGTSNPNLYWYRQAAGRGLQLLFYSVGIGQISSEVPQNLSASRPQDRQFILSSKKLLLSDSGFYLCAWSVLSRSGELFFGEGSRLTVL.